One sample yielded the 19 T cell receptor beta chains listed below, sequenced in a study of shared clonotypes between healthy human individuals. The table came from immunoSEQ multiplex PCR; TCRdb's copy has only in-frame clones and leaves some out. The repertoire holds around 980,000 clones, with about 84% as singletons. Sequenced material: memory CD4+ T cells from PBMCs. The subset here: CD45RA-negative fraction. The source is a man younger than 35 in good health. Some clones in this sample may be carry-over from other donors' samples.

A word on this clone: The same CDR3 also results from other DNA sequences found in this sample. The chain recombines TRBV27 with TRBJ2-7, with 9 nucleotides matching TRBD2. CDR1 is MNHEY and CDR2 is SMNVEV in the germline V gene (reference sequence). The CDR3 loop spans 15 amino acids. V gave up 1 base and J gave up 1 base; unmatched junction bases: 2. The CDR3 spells CASSLLAGGSYEQYF. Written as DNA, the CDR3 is TGTGCCAGCAGTTTATTGGCGGGAGGGTCCTACGAGCAGTACTTC.

The CDR3 region has the DNA TGTGCCAGCAGCCAGGACTCATCCTACAATGAGCAGTTCTTC. Encoded protein: CASSQDSSYNEQFF. This chain links TRBV11-3 with TRBJ2-1, with D possibly TRBD2 on 5 matching bases. The length of the CDR3 is 14 residues. Trimming shortened V by 5 bases and J by 1 base, and 9 bases separated the two germline ends. Germline CDR1 is SGHNT and CDR2 is YENEEA. Full variable domain (remainder filled in from reference TRBV11-3 and TRBJ2-1): EAGVVQSPRYKIIEKKQPVAFWCNPISGHNTLYWYLQNLGQGPELLIRYENEEAVDDSQLPKDRFSAERLKGVDSTLKIQPAELGDSAVYLCASSQDSSYNEQFFGPGTRLTVL.

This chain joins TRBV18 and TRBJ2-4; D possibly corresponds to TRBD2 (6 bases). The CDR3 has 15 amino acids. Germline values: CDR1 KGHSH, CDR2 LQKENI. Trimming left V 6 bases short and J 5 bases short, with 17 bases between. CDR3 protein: CASSGTIGGENIQYF. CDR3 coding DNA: TGTGCCAGCTCGGGGACCATAGGAGGGGAAAACATTCAGTACTTC. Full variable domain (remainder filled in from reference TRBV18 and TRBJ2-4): NAGVMQNPRHLVRRRGQEARLRCSPMKGHSHVYWYRQLPEEGLKFMVYLQKENIIDESGMPKERFSAEFPKEGPSILRIQQVVRGDSAAYFCASSGTIGGENIQYFGAGTRLSVL.

CDR3 in amino acids: CASSPRTSAYEQYF. CDR3 nucleotide sequence: TGCGCCAGCAGCCCGCGGACTAGCGCTTACGAGCAGTACTTC. The rearrangement links TRBV4-1 to TRBJ2-7, with TRBD2 matching 9 bases. Germline-derived CDR1 and CDR2 are MGHRA and YSYEKL. The ends lost 4 bases at V and 4 bases at J; junction bases unmatched: 5. CDR3 length: 14 amino acids.

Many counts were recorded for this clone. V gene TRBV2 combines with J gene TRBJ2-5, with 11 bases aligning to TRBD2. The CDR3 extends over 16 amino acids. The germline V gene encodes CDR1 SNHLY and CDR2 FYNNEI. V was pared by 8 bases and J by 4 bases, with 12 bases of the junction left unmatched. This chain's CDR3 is CASGTTSGGRAETQYF. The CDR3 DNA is TGTGCCAGCGGGACTACTAGCGGGGGACGGGCAGAGACCCAGTACTTC.

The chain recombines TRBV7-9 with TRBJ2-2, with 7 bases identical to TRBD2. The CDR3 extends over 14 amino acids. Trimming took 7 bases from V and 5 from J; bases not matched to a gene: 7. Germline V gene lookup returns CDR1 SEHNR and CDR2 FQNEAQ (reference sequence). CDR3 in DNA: TGTGCCAGCATGCTAGCGGTTTGGACCGGGGAGCTGTTTTTT. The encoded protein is CASMLAVWTGELFF.

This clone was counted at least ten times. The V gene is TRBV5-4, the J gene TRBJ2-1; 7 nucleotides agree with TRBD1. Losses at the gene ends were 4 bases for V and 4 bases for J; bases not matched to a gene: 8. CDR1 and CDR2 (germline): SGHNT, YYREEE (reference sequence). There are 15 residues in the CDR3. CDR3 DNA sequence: TGTGCCAGCAGCCCCGGGGCAGGGGGTTACAATGAGCAGTTCTTC. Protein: CASSPGAGGYNEQFF.

CDR3 in DNA: TGTGCCAGCAGCCTGTGGACAGGGGGCTCCTACGAGCAGTACTTC. It is translated as CASSLWTGGSYEQYF. The chain joins TRBV11-2 to TRBJ2-7; 10 nucleotides agree with TRBD1. This CDR3 spans 15 amino acids. CDR1 SGHAT and CDR2 FQNNGV come from the germline V gene. Losses at the gene ends were 5 bases for V and 0 bases for J; bases not matched to a gene: 4. Filled out from reference TRBV11-2 and TRBJ2-7, the complete variable domain reads EAGVAQSPRYKIIEKRQSVAFWCNPISGHATLYWYQQILGQGPKLLIQFQNNGVVDDSQLPKDRFSAERLKGVDSTLKIQPAKLEDSAVYLCASSLWTGGSYEQYFGPGTRLTVT.

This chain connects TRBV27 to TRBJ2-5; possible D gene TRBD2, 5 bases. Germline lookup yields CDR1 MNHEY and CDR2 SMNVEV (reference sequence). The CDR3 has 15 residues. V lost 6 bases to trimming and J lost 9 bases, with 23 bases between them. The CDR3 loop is CASRGSIATPGAQYF. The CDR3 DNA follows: TGTGCCAGCAGGGGGTCGATAGCTACCCCCGGGGCCCAGTACTTC.

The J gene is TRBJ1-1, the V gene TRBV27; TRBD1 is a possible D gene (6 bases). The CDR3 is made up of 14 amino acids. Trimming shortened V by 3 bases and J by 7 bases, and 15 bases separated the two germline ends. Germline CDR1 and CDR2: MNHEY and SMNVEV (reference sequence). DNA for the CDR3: TGTGCCAGCAGTTTTAGAAGAGCGGACAGTGAAGCTTTCTTT. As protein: CASSFRRADSEAFF.

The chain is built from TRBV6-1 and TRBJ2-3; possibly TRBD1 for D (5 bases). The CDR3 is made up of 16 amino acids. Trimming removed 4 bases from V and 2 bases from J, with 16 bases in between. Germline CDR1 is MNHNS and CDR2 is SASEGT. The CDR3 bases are TGTGCCAGCAGTGCCCAGGACATATACCCCACAGATACGCAGTATTTT. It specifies CASSAQDIYPTDTQYF.

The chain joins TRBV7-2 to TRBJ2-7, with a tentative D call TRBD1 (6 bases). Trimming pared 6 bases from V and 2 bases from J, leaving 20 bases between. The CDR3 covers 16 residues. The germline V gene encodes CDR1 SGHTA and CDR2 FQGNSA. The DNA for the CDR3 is TGTGCCAGCAGGTCCGTGGCCACAGGGTATCCCTACGAGCAGTACTTC. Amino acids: CASRSVATGYPYEQYF.

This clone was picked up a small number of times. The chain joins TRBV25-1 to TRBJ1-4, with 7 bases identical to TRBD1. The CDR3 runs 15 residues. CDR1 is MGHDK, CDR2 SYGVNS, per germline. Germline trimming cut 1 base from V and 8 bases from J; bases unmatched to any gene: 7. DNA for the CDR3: TGTGCCAGCAGTGAATGGGAGGGGGCCACGGAAAAACTGTTTTTT. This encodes CASSEWEGATEKLFF.

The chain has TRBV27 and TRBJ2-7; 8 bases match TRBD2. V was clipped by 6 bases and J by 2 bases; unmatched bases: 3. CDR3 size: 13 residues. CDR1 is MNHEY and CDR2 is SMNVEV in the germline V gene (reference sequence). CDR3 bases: TGTGCCAGCAGCATAGCGGGAACCTACGAGCAGTACTTC. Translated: CASSIAGTYEQYF.

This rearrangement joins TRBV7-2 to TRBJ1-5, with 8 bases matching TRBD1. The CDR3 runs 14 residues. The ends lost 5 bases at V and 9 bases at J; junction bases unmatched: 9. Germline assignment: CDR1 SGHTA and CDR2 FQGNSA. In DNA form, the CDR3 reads TGTGCCAGCAGCCCTTACAGGGGGGATAGGCCCCAGCATTTT. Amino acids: CASSPYRGDRPQHF.

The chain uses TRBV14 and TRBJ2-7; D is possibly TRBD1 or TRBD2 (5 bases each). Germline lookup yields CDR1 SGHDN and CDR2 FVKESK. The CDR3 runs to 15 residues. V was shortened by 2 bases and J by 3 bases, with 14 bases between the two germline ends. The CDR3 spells CASSQTGTAYYEQYF. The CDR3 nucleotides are TGTGCCAGCAGCCAAACCGGGACGGCCTACTACGAGCAGTACTTC.

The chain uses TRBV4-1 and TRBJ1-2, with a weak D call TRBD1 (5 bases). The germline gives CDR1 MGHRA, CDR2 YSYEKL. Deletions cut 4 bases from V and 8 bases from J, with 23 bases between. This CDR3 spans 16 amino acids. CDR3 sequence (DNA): TGCGCCAGCAGCCCACTGACAACTTCGGACACCTCAGGCTACACCTTC. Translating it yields CASSPLTTSDTSGYTF.

CDR3 amino acids: CASSVDRGAGNTIYF. CDR3 DNA sequence: TGTGCCAGCAGTGTGGACAGGGGGGCAGGAAACACCATATATTTT. This chain links TRBV6-1 with TRBJ1-3, with 10 bases that match TRBD1. Germline lookup yields CDR1 MNHNS and CDR2 SASEGT. This CDR3 region has 15 residues. V lost 4 bases, J lost 4 bases, and 4 bases stayed unmatched.

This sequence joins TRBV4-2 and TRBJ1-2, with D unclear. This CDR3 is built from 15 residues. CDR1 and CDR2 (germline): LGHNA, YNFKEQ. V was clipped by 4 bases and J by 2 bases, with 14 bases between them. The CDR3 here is CASSRGGSENYGYTF. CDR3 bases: TGTGCCAGCAGCCGGGGAGGGTCAGAAAACTATGGCTACACCTTC.